A single sample is the source of the 27 T cell receptor beta chains below, sequenced in a study of cytomegalovirus exposure and HLA in healthy donors. It was with 60 Vbeta and 13 Jbeta primers that the PCR ran. Sequencing used immunoSEQ multiplex PCR; TCRdb keeps in-frame clones, though not all of them. The repertoire holds 92,000 or so clones, with approximately 68% as singletons. The sample comprised PBMCs. These receptors came from a woman aged 45-60 years in good health and CMV-seropositive.

The chain has TRBV5-1 and TRBJ1-1; 7 nucleotides align to TRBD1. The junction had 6 bases not matched to a gene; V was cut back by 1 base and J by 6 bases. CDR3 size: 14 residues. Per the germline V gene, CDR1 is SGHRS and CDR2 is YFSETQ. The CDR3 protein is CASSLWSGGAEAFF. Written as DNA, the CDR3 is TGCGCCAGCAGCTTGTGGTCAGGGGGAGCTGAAGCTTTCTTT.

This clone was recorded a few times. The chain employs TRBV19 and TRBJ2-3; 7 nucleotides match TRBD2. The V gene end was trimmed by 10 bases and the J gene end by 1 base; junction bases not matched to a gene: 11. The CDR3 consists of 15 residues. In germline, CDR1 is LNHDA, CDR2 SQIVND (reference sequence). This chain's CDR3 is CAISRGRGGTDTQYF. CDR3 nucleotides: TGTGCCATCAGCCGTGGTCGGGGGGGCACAGATACGCAGTATTTT.

The V call is TRBV28, the J call TRBJ1-1, with D tentatively TRBD1 (6 bases). V was trimmed by 10 bases and J by 0 bases, leaving 15 bases between them. The CDR3 totals 14 residues. Germline V lookup: CDR1 MDHEN, CDR2 SYDVKM. The CDR3 DNA is TGTGCCACAGGGGTCCCGCTTATGAACACTGAAGCTTTCTTT. Translation: CATGVPLMNTEAFF.

This chain joins TRBV30 and TRBJ1-2, with 10 bases that match TRBD1. V lost 6 bases to trimming and J lost 2 bases; unmatched junction nucleotides: 6. Germline CDR1 reads GTSNPN; CDR2 reads SVGIG (reference sequence). The CDR3 spans 14 residues. The CDR3 coding sequence is TGTGCCTGCCCCGGGACAGGGGACAACTATGGCTACACCTTC. Translation: CACPGTGDNYGYTF.

The J gene is TRBJ1-5, the V gene TRBV2; D is possibly TRBD1 (5 bases). CDR1 is SNHLY and CDR2 is FYNNEI in the germline V gene. The V and J ends lost 4 bases and 2 bases respectively, with 15 bases between them. The length of the CDR3 is 16 residues. CDR3 sequence reads: CASSAMSGRGNQPQHF. The CDR3 DNA sequence: TGTGCCAGCAGTGCGATGTCAGGCAGGGGCAATCAGCCCCAGCATTTT.

The chain couples TRBV27 to TRBJ1-3; 8 nucleotides match TRBD1. Per the germline V gene, CDR1 is MNHEY and CDR2 is SMNVEV (reference sequence). The CDR3 length is 14 residues. Trimming at V came to 6 bases and at J to 2 bases, leaving 3 bases not matched to a gene. CDR3 in amino acids: CASRLTGAGNTIYF. The CDR3 DNA sequence: TGTGCCAGCAGACTGACAGGGGCTGGAAACACCATATATTTT.

The rearrangement links TRBV27 to TRBJ1-2; 12 nucleotides match TRBD1. V dropped 8 bases and J dropped 5; count of bases not matched to a gene: 9. Per the germline V gene, CDR1 is MNHEY and CDR2 is SMNVEV (reference sequence). The CDR3 contains 15 residues. The CDR3 nucleotides are TGTGCCAGCGGGGGACAGGGGGCCCTGCTTTATGGCTACACCTTC. The encoded protein is CASGGQGALLYGYTF.

The DNA for the CDR3 is TGTGCCAGCAGTTTACAAGAGACAGGGGATGGCTACACCTTC. It yields the protein CASSLQETGDGYTF. The rearrangement links TRBV28 to TRBJ1-2; TRBD1 matches 8 bases. The CDR3 extends over 14 amino acids. Trimming removed 2 bases from V and 6 bases from J; junction bases left unmatched: 5. Germline CDR1 and CDR2: MDHEN and SYDVKM.

The chain uses TRBV19 and TRBJ1-5; TRBD1 matches at 8 bases. The CDR3 runs 13 residues. After removal of 3 bases from V and 5 bases from J, the junction contained 0 bases not matched to a gene. CDR1 and CDR2 (germline): LNHDA, SQIVND (reference sequence). The CDR3 region is CASSMTGDQPQHF. DNA for the CDR3: TGTGCCAGTAGTATGACAGGGGATCAGCCCCAGCATTTT.

This clone was recorded once. The CDR3 loop is CASSFPGQGDTEAFF. CDR3 sequence (DNA): TGTGCCAGCAGCTTCCCGGGACAGGGAGACACTGAAGCTTTCTTT. This chain joins TRBV5-4 and TRBJ1-1, with TRBD1 matching 9 bases. Germline V gene lookup returns CDR1 SGHNT and CDR2 YYREEE (reference sequence). This CDR3 contains 15 residues. The J segment lost 3 bases and the V segment lost 2 bases, leaving 5 bases of the junction unmatched.

The gene calls are TRBV9 and TRBJ2-7; the match to TRBD2 covers 13 bases. Looked up from germline, CDR1 is SGDLS and CDR2 is YYNGEE. After removal of 3 bases from V and 6 bases from J, the junction contained 3 bases not matched to a gene. CDR3 length: 14 amino acids. CDR3 sequence (DNA): TGTGCCAGCAGCGGGGGACTAGCGGGGCGCGAGCAGTACTTC. This translates into CASSGGLAGREQYF.

This clone was counted between two and nine times. V usage is TRBV7-9 and J usage is TRBJ1-1; D may be TRBD1 (5 bases). Germline lookup yields CDR1 SEHNR and CDR2 FQNEAQ (reference sequence). This CDR3 comprises 14 residues. V was trimmed by 4 bases and J by 0 bases, leaving 9 bases between them. The CDR3 nucleotides read TGTGCCAGCAGCTATGGAGGGGTGAACACTGAAGCTTTCTTT. Translating it yields CASSYGGVNTEAFF.

The chain couples TRBV6-1 to TRBJ2-7; no firm D call. Germline-derived CDR1 and CDR2 are MNHNS and SASEGT. CDR3 length: 15 residues. Trimming left V 8 bases short and J 0 bases short, with 17 bases between. This CDR3 is CASLEVHLRSYEQYF. CDR3 sequence (DNA): TGTGCCAGCCTTGAAGTACACCTTCGCTCCTACGAGCAGTACTTC.

This clone was seen a handful of times. This chain uses TRBV7-7 with TRBJ1-3, with TRBD1 matching over 8 bases. J lost 2 bases, V lost 5 bases, and 8 bases had no gene match. CDR1 is SSHAT and CDR2 is FNYEAQ in the germline V gene (reference sequence). CDR3 length equals 16 residues. CDR3 sequence: CASSPSPTGAGNTIYF. Here the CDR3 DNA reads TGTGCCAGCAGCCCCTCTCCGACAGGGGCTGGAAACACCATATATTTT.

The chain employs TRBV6-5 and TRBJ2-2; D remains unclear. The CDR3 is 14 residues long. Germline lookup yields CDR1 MNHEY and CDR2 SVGAGI. Between the trimmed V and J ends, which lost 6 bases and 7 bases, there was a span of 15 bases. CDR3 loop: CASSDPGTHGELFF. The DNA of the CDR3 is TGTGCCAGCAGCGACCCAGGAACTCACGGGGAGCTGTTTTTT.

The V call is TRBV15, the J call TRBJ1-1, with D maybe TRBD1 (5 bases). This CDR3 comprises 15 residues. Germline CDR1 and CDR2: LNHNV and YYDKDF (reference sequence). V dropped 0 bases and J dropped 0 bases, with 8 bases sitting between them. The CDR3 sequence: CATSRDDRVNTEAFF. Written as DNA, the CDR3 is TGTGCCACCAGCAGAGATGACAGAGTGAACACTGAAGCTTTCTTT.

CDR3 protein: CASSPRLAGGEQFF. In DNA form, the CDR3 reads TGTGCCAGCAGCCCCCGCTTAGCCGGGGGTGAGCAGTTCTTC. V gene TRBV11-3 combines with J gene TRBJ2-1, with a tentative D call TRBD2 (6 bases). CDR3 length: 14 residues. Germline V lookup: CDR1 SGHNT, CDR2 YENEEA. Trimming pared 5 bases from V and 9 bases from J, leaving 17 bases between.

V gene TRBV7-2 combines with J gene TRBJ1-6; TRBD1 matches 11 bases. The V and J ends lost 5 bases and 10 bases, in that order; junction bases with no gene match: 10. Germline V gives CDR1 SGHTA, CDR2 FQGNSA. This CDR3 spans 16 amino acids. The CDR3 region has the DNA TGTGCCAGCAGCCCACCAGGACAGGGGGCAGGGTCACCCCTCCACTTT. Translation: CASSPPGQGAGSPLHF.

This chain uses TRBV9 with TRBJ1-6; 7 nucleotides match TRBD1. There are 15 residues in the CDR3. The germline CDR1 and CDR2 sequences are SGDLS and YYNGEE. With V trimmed by 0 bases and J by 10 bases, 7 bases remained unmatched. The CDR3 here is CASSVDPGGTSPLHF. In DNA form, the CDR3 reads TGTGCCAGCAGCGTAGATCCAGGGGGTACCTCACCCCTCCACTTT.

The chain combines TRBV6-4 with TRBJ1-6; TRBD1 agrees at 9 bases. Trimming cost V 5 bases and J 7 bases; bases outside gene matches: 3. CDR3 length equals 14 residues. CDR1 is MRHNA and CDR2 is SNTAGT in the germline V gene. The CDR3, as DNA: TGTGCCAGCAGTCTCGGGACAGGGAATTCACCCCTCCACTTT. Translation gives CASSLGTGNSPLHF.

The genes are TRBV2 and TRBJ1-2, with TRBD1 matching over 10 bases. The J segment lost 1 base and the V segment lost 6 bases, leaving 8 bases of the junction unmatched. This CDR3 is built from 16 residues. Germline V gene lookup returns CDR1 SNHLY and CDR2 FYNNEI. CDR3 DNA sequence: TGTGCCAGCAGCTTCGACAGGGGGCTGGGTAACTATGGCTACACCTTC. It is translated as CASSFDRGLGNYGYTF.

CDR3: CASSLTVGDRYEQYF. The CDR3 nucleotides are TGCGCCAGCAGCTTGACGGTGGGGGACAGATACGAGCAGTACTTC. The chain combines TRBV5-1 with TRBJ2-7, with 7 bases that match TRBD1. V shed 1 base, J shed 4 bases, and the junction held 8 bases outside the gene matches. The CDR3 loop spans 15 amino acids. CDR1 and CDR2 from the germline V gene are SGHRS and YFSETQ.

The V and J genes are TRBV7-9 and TRBJ1-1; 9 bases map to TRBD1. The J segment lost 11 bases and the V segment lost 5 bases, leaving 9 bases of the junction unmatched. CDR3 size: 13 residues. Germline V gives CDR1 SEHNR, CDR2 FQNEAQ (reference sequence). DNA for the CDR3: TGTGCCAGCAGCCTCCTGGGACAGGGACGGGCTTTCTTT. It specifies CASSLLGQGRAFF.

This clone was seen a few times. V gene TRBV9 combines with J gene TRBJ2-3, with 7 bases matching TRBD1. The CDR3 consists of 16 residues. V trimming: 0 bases; J trimming: 4 bases; junction bases outside the gene matches: 8. The germline V gene encodes CDR1 SGDLS and CDR2 YYNGEE. In nucleotides, the CDR3 is TGTGCCAGCAGCGTAGTCCCAAAAGGGACAGCAGATACGCAGTATTTT. It specifies CASSVVPKGTADTQYF.

The rearrangement links TRBV7-9 to TRBJ1-2; no clear D gene. V was shortened by 4 bases and J by 4 bases, with 19 bases between the two germline ends. Per the germline V gene, CDR1 is SEHNR and CDR2 is FQNEAQ (reference sequence). CDR3 length: 16 residues. Here the CDR3 DNA reads TGTGCCAGCAGCTCCACTGTGGGCAGGCTCGTCTATGGCTACACCTTC. Its protein product is CASSSTVGRLVYGYTF.

This clone came up a few times. This sequence joins TRBV6-1 and TRBJ1-2; 7 bases are a match to TRBD1. Germline lookup yields CDR1 MNHNS and CDR2 SASEGT. The CDR3 is 15 amino acids. Trimming cost V 3 bases and J 5 bases; bases outside gene matches: 9. The CDR3 loop reads CASSDSQGDVYGYTF. DNA for the CDR3: TGTGCCAGCAGTGACTCTCAGGGGGACGTTTATGGCTACACCTTC.

The chain employs TRBV5-1 and TRBJ2-1; D is undetermined. The length of the CDR3 is 14 residues. Germline assignment: CDR1 SGHRS and CDR2 YFSETQ. Trimming took off 1 base at V and 0 bases at J, with 5 bases between the two ends. CDR3 in amino acids: CASSLIASYNEQFF. In DNA form, the CDR3 reads TGCGCCAGCAGCTTGATAGCCTCCTACAATGAGCAGTTCTTC.